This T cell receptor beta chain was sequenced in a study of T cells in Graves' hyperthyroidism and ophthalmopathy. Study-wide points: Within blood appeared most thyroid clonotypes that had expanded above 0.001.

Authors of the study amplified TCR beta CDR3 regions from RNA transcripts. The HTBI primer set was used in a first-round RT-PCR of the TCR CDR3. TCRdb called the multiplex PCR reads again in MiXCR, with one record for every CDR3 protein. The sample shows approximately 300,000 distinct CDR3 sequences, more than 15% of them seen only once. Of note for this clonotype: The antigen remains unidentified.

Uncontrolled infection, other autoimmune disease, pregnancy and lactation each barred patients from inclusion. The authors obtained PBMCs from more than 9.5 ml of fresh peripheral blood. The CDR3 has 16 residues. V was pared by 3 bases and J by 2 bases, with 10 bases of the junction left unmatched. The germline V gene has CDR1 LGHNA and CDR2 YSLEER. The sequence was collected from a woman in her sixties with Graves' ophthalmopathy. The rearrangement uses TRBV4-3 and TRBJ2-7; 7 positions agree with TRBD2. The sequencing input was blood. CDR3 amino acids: CASSHLVGGGTYEQYF. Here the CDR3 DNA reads TGCGCCAGCAGCCACCTAGTGGGGGGGGGTACCTACGAGCAGTACTTC.